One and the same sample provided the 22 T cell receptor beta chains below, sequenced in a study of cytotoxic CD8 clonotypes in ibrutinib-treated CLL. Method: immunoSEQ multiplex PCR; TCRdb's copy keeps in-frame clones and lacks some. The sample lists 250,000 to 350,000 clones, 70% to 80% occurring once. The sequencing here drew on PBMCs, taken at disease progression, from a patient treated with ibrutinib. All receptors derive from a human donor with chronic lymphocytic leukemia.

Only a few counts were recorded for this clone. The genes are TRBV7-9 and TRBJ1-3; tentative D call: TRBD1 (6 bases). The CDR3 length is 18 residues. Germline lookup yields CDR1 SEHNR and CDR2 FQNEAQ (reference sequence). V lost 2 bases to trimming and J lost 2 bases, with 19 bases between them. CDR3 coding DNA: TGTGCCAGCAGCTTAAGGACAGAAATATACGGGGCTGGAAACACCATATATTTT. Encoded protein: CASSLRTEIYGAGNTIYF.

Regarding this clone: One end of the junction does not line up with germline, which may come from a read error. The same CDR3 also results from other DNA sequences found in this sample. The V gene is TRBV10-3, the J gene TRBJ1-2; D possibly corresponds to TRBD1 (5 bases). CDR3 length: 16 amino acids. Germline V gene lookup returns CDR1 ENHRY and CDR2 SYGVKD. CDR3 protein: CAISESVRIGDYGYTF. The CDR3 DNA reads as TGTGCCATTAGTGAGTCGGTGAGGATAGGGGACTATGGCTACACCTTC.

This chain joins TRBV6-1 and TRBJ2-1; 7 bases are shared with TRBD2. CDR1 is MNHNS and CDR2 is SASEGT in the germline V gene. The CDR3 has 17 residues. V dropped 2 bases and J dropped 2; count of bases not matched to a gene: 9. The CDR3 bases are TGTGCCAGCAGTGAACTAGCGGTATTTCCTCCCTACAATGAGCAGTTCTTC. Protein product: CASSELAVFPPYNEQFF.

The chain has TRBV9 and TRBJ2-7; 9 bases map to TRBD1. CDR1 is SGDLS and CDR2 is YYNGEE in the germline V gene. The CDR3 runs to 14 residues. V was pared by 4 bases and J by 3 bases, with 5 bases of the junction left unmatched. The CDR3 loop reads CASSTWDRDYEQYF. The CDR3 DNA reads TGTGCCAGCAGCACGTGGGACAGGGACTACGAGCAGTACTTC.

CDR3 nucleotide sequence: TGTGCCAGCAGCTCCCCTAGTGGAAGCTCCTACGAGCAGTACTTC. Amino acid sequence: CASSSPSGSSYEQYF. The chain is built from TRBV7-9 and TRBJ2-7; no clear D. CDR1 is SEHNR, CDR2 FQNEAQ, per germline (reference sequence). CDR3 length equals 15 residues. Trimming left V 4 bases short and J 0 bases short, with 13 bases between.

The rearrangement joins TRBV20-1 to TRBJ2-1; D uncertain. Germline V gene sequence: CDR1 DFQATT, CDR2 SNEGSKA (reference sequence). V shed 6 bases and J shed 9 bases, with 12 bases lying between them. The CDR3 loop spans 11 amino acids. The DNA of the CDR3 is TGCAGTGCGAGAAAGATGGGTGAGCAGTTCTTC. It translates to CSARKMGEQFF.

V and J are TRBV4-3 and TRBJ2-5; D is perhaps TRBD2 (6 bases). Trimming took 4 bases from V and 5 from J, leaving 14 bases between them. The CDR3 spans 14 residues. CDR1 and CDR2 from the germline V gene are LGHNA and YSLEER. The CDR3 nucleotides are TGCGCCAGCAGCCGAAAGGTCGCGGGGGAGACCCAGTACTTC. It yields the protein CASSRKVAGETQYF.

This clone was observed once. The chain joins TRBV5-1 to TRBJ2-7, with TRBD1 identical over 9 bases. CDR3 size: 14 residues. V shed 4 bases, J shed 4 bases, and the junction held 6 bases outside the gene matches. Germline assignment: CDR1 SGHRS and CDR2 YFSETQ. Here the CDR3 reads CASSIRQGVYEQYF. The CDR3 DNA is TGCGCCAGCAGCATTCGACAGGGGGTATACGAGCAGTACTTC.

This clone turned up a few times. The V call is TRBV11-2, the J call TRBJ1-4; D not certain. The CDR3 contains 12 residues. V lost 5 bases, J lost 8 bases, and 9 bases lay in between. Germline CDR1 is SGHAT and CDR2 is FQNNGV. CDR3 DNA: TGTGCCAGCAGCCTACTACAGGAAAAACTGTTTTTT. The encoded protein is CASSLLQEKLFF.

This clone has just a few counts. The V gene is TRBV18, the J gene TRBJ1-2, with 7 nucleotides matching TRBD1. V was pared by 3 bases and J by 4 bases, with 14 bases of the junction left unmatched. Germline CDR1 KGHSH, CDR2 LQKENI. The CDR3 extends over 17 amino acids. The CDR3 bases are TGTGCCAGCTCACCCACGGGCACAGGGGCAAATATCTATGGCTACACCTTC. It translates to CASSPTGTGANIYGYTF.

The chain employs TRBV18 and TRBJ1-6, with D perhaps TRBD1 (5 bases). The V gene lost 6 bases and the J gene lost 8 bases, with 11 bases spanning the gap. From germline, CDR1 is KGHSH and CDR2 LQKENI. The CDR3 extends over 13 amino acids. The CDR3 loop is CASSPGGDSPLHF. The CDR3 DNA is TGTGCCAGCTCCCCCGGGGGGGATTCACCCCTCCACTTT.

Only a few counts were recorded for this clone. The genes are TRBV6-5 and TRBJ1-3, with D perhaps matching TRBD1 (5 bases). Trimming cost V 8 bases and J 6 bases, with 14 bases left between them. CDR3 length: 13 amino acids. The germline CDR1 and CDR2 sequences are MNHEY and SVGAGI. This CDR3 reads CASLDRLLNTIYF. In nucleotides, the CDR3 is TGTGCCAGCCTAGACAGACTTTTAAACACCATATATTTT.

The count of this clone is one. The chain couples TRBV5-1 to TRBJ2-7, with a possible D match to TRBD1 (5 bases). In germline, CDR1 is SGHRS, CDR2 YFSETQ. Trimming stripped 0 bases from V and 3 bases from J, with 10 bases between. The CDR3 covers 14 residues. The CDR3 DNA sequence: TGCGCCAGCAGCTTGGCGGCAGGGCACTACGAGCAGTACTTC. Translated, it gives CASSLAAGHYEQYF.

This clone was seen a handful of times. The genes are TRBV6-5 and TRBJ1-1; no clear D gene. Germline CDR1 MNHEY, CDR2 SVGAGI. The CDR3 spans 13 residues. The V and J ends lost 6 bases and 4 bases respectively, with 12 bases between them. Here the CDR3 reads CASSYHTATEAFF. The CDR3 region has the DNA TGTGCCAGCAGCTACCATACGGCCACTGAAGCTTTCTTT.

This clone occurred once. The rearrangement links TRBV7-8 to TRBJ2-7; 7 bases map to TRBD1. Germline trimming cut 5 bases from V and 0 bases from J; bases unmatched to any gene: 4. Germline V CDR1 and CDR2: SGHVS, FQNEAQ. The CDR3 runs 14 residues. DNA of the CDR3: TGTGCCAGCAGCGTTAACAGGGGCTCCTACGAGCAGTACTTC. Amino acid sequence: CASSVNRGSYEQYF. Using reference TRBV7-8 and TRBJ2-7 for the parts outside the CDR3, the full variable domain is GAGVSQSPRYKVAKRGQDVALRCDPISGHVSLFWYQQALGQGPEFLTYFQNEAQLDKSGLPSDRFFAERPEGSVSTLKIQRTQQEDSAVYLCASSVNRGSYEQYFGPGTRLTVT.

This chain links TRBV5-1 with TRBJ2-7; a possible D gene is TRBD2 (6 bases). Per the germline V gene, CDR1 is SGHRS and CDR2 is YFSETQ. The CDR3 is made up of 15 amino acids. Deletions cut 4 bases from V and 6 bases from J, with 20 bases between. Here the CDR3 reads CASSVIAAAMVEQYF. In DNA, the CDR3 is TGCGCCAGCAGCGTCATAGCGGCGGCGATGGTCGAGCAGTACTTC.

The CDR3 DNA reads as TGTGCCAGCAGCTACCAGACAGGTTACACTGAAGCTTTCTTT. Amino acid sequence: CASSYQTGYTEAFF. The chain recombines TRBV7-9 with TRBJ1-1; a weak D match, TRBD1 (6 bases). This CDR3 is built from 14 residues. The V end lost 4 bases, the J end lost 3 bases, and 12 bases lay between the germline ends. The germline gives CDR1 SEHNR, CDR2 FQNEAQ (reference sequence).

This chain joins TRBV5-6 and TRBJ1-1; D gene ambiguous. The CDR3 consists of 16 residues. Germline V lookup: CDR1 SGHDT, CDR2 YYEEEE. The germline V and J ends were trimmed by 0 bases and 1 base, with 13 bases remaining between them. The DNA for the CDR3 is TGTGCCAGCAGCTTGGGTGCAGGTTGGGCGAACACTGAAGCTTTCTTT. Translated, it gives CASSLGAGWANTEAFF.

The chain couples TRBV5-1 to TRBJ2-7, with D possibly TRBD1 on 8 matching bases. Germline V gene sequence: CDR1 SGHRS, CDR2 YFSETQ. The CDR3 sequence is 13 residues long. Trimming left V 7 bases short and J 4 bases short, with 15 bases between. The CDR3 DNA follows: TGCGCCAGCTCACAGGGGGAGGGTTACGAGCAGTACTTC. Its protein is CASSQGEGYEQYF.

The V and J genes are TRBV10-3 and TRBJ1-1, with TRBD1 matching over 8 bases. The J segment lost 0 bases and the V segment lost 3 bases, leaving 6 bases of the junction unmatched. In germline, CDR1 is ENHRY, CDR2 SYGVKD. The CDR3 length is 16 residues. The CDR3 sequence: CAISETGGNLNTEAFF. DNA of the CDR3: TGTGCCATCAGTGAAACAGGGGGGAATCTGAACACTGAAGCTTTCTTT.

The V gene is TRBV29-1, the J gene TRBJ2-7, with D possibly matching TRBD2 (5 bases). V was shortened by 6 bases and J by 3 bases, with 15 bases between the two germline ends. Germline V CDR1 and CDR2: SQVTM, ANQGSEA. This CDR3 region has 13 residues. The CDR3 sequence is CSVAGPRGYEQYF. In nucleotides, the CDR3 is TGCAGCGTCGCAGGTCCCCGGGGCTACGAGCAGTACTTC.

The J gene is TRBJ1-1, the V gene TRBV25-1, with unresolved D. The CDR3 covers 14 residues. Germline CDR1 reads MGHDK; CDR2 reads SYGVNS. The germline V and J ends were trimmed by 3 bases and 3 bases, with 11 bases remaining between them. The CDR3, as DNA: TGTGCCAGCAGTGATTGGAGGCGGGACACTGAAGCTTTCTTT. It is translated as CASSDWRRDTEAFF.